This is a list of T cell receptor beta chains from one sample in a study of blood T cell repertoires in COVID-19. The protocol was immunoSEQ multiplex PCR, while the TCRdb copy is restricted to in-frame clones and leaves out a portion. The table records 200,000 to 250,000 clones, 70% to 85% of them present only once. Sequencing used PBMCs or T cells enriched from blood (not recorded which). The receptor source for this set is a woman in her sixties who had recovered from COVID-19. Each CDR3 is given with its conserved first and last residue. Fields, in order: J gene, D gene, V gene, clone size, CDR3 protein, CDR3 DNA. A D gene is named only where the DNA matches it firmly. Rows may omit the clone size; those that give it use once, few, many or a size class.

>TRBJ2-5|TRBD2|TRBV24-1|.
CAIPRGAGLQETQYF
TGTGCCATCCCTCGGGGAGCGGGGCTCCAAGAGACCCAGTACTTC
>TRBJ1-5|.|TRBV7-8|.
CASSLATGPQPQHF
TGTGCCAGCAGCTTAGCGACAGGTCCTCAGCCCCAGCATTTT
>TRBJ2-1|.|TRBV7-3|.
CASSLEGDDNEQFF
TGTGCCAGCAGCTTAGAAGGGGATGACAATGAGCAGTTCTTC
>TRBJ1-1|.|TRBV3-1/TRBV3-2|.
CASSRDLRNTEAFF
TGTGCCAGCAGCCGAGATCTGAGGAACACTGAAGCTTTCTTT
>TRBJ1-2|.|TRBV19|.
CASSIGQRILSF
TGTGCCAGTAGTATAGGACAGAGGATCCTGTCCTTC
>TRBJ1-6|.|TRBV7-8|.
CASSPKPGAALHF
TGTGCCAGCAGCCCAAAACCCGGCGCGGCCCTCCACTTT
>TRBJ2-1|.|TRBV7-8|many
CASRTGNEQFF
TGTGCCAGCAGGACTGGCAATGAGCAGTTCTTC
>TRBJ2-3|TRBD2|TRBV29-1|.
CSVRTAGGRTDTQYF
TGCAGCGTGAGGACCGCTGGCGGGAGGACAGATACGCAGTATTTT
>TRBJ2-5|TRBD1|TRBV7-8|.
CASTIQGVLGETQYF
TGTGCCAGCACCATACAGGGGGTGTTGGGAGAGACCCAGTACTTC
>TRBJ1-2|.|TRBV4-3|.
CASSQDIGVGGYTF
TGCGCCAGCAGCCAAGATATAGGGGTCGGTGGCTACACCTTC
>TRBJ1-6|.|TRBV10-3|few
CAITPDSSYNSPLHF
TGTGCCATCACCCCGGACAGCTCCTATAATTCACCCCTCCACTTT
>TRBJ1-2|TRBD1|TRBV6-5|few
CASKTDRGSYGYTF
TGTGCCAGCAAAACAGACAGGGGCAGCTATGGCTACACCTTC
>TRBJ2-2|.|TRBV5-1|.
CASSAGLRRTNTGELFF
TGCGCCAGCAGCGCGGGACTCAGACGTACGAACACCGGGGAGCTGTTTTTT
>TRBJ1-4|.|TRBV4-1|once
CASSERLNEKLFF
TGCGCCAGCAGCGAACGACTTAATGAAAAACTGTTTTTT
>TRBJ1-2|TRBD1|TRBV29-1|.
CSVEDPDRDMFGYTF
TGCAGCGTTGAAGACCCCGACAGGGATATGTTTGGCTACACCTTC
>TRBJ1-2|.|TRBV19|.
CASSIDPAGSLGYTF
TGTGCCAGTAGTATAGATCCCGCAGGCTCGTTGGGCTACACCTTC
>TRBJ2-5|.|TRBV7-3|once
CASSPSRDSQTQYF
TGTGCCAGCAGCCCCTCTAGGGACTCCCAGACCCAGTACTTC
>TRBJ1-2|TRBD1|TRBV4-1|.
CASSQQQRTGPGQGGYTF
TGCGCCAGCAGCCAACAACAACGGACAGGGCCCGGGCAGGGGGGCTACACCTTC
>TRBJ2-1|TRBD1|TRBV10-2|.
CASSESSGGGDEQFF
TGCGCCAGCAGTGAGTCATCAGGGGGCGGCGATGAGCAGTTCTTC